These T cell receptor beta chains were read from a single sample in a study of T-cell reconstitution after alpha-beta-depleted transplantation in children. TCRdb called the PCR reads again in MiXCR, with one record for every CDR3 protein. The sample lists 250,000 to 400,000 distinct CDR3 sequences, more than 20% seen once, with over 9.5% in the top ten. The source material was PBMCs, mostly from graft donor cells, sampled 180 days after TCRalphabeta/CD19-depleted stem cell transplant. These receptors all come from a male patient between 10 and 17 years old who had a stem cell transplant for acute lymphoblastic leukemia, so the T cells may come from the graft donor. Each CDR3 is given with its conserved first and last residue. The D gene is left open where the match is weak. Part of the rows lack a size; the others show once, few, many or a class for expanded clones.

d_gene: -
j_gene: TRBJ2-1
abundance: few
v_gene: TRBV19
len: 12
CDR3aa: CASSIQSYEQFF
CDR3nt: TGTGCCAGTAGTATCCAGTCCTATGAGCAGTTCTTC

d_gene: TRBD2
j_gene: TRBJ2-7
abundance: -
v_gene: TRBV2
len: 14
CDR3aa: CASSALATTYEQYF
CDR3nt: TGTGCCAGCAGTGCACTAGCGACGACCTACGAGCAGTACTTC

d_gene: TRBD2
j_gene: TRBJ2-3
abundance: few
v_gene: TRBV9
len: 19
CDR3aa: CASSVVGLAGVWGTDTQYF
CDR3nt: TGTGCCAGCAGCGTAGTCGGGTTAGCGGGAGTATGGGGCACAGATACGCAGTATTTT

d_gene: TRBD1
j_gene: TRBJ2-7
abundance: -
v_gene: TRBV7-9
len: 14
CDR3aa: CASSLGDRGYEQYF
CDR3nt: TGTGCCAGCAGCTTAGGGGACAGGGGATACGAGCAGTACTTC

d_gene: -
j_gene: TRBJ1-3
abundance: few
v_gene: TRBV2
len: 15
CDR3aa: CASRLAGGHQNTIYF
CDR3nt: TGTGCCAGCCGGTTGGCCGGCGGCCATCAAAACACCATATATTTT

d_gene: -
j_gene: TRBJ2-7
abundance: -
v_gene: TRBV27
len: 14
CDR3aa: CASSLVGHLYEQYF
CDR3nt: TGTGCCAGCAGTTTAGTGGGACACCTCTACGAGCAGTACTTC

d_gene: -
j_gene: TRBJ2-1
abundance: -
v_gene: TRBV15
len: 14
CDR3aa: CATSSGTSYNEQFF
CDR3nt: TGTGCCACCAGCAGTGGGACGTCCTACAATGAGCAGTTCTTC

d_gene: -
j_gene: TRBJ1-2
abundance: few
v_gene: TRBV20-1
len: 12
CDR3aa: CSARKGADGYTF
CDR3nt: TGCAGTGCTAGAAAGGGCGCAGATGGCTACACCTTC

d_gene: TRBD2
j_gene: TRBJ2-7
abundance: few
v_gene: TRBV15
len: 15
CDR3aa: CATSSRLAGGWEQYF
CDR3nt: TGTGCCACCAGCAGCAGACTAGCGGGAGGGTGGGAGCAGTACTTC

d_gene: TRBD2
j_gene: TRBJ2-7
abundance: few
v_gene: TRBV6-2/TRBV6-3
len: 15
CDR3aa: CASSPTSGTVDEQYF
CDR3nt: TGTGCCAGCAGTCCGACTAGCGGGACAGTGGACGAGCAGTACTTC

d_gene: -
j_gene: TRBJ1-1
abundance: few
v_gene: TRBV11-2
len: 17
CDR3aa: CASSLGTVVFMNTEAFF
CDR3nt: TGTGCCAGCAGCTTAGGGACGGTCGTCTTCATGAACACTGAAGCTTTCTTT

d_gene: TRBD2
j_gene: TRBJ2-2
abundance: few
v_gene: TRBV5-1
len: 17
CDR3aa: CASSLASGSLITGELFF
CDR3nt: TGCGCCAGCAGCTTGGCTAGCGGGAGTCTCATCACCGGGGAGCTGTTTTTT

d_gene: TRBD2
j_gene: TRBJ2-4
abundance: few
v_gene: TRBV7-9
len: 13
CDR3aa: CASSLREGDIQYF
CDR3nt: TGTGCCAGCAGCTTACGGGAGGGGGACATTCAGTACTTC

d_gene: -
j_gene: TRBJ2-5
abundance: many
v_gene: TRBV20-1
len: 12
CDR3aa: CSVDGPQETQYF
CDR3nt: TGCAGTGTCGACGGACCCCAAGAGACCCAGTACTTC

d_gene: -
j_gene: TRBJ2-7
abundance: -
v_gene: TRBV30
len: 13
CDR3aa: CAWSDALSLEQYF
CDR3nt: TGTGCCTGGAGCGACGCCTTGAGTTTGGAGCAGTACTTC

d_gene: -
j_gene: TRBJ2-3
abundance: few
v_gene: TRBV6-4
len: 17
CDR3aa: CASSDSNDRWRADTQYF
CDR3nt: TGTGCCAGCAGTGACTCGAATGATAGGTGGCGGGCAGATACGCAGTATTTT

d_gene: -
j_gene: TRBJ1-1
abundance: -
v_gene: TRBV5-1
len: 15
CDR3aa: CASSSGLGMNTEAFF
CDR3nt: TGCGCCAGCAGCTCAGGTTTGGGGATGAACACTGAAGCTTTCTTT

d_gene: TRBD2
j_gene: TRBJ2-1
abundance: -
v_gene: TRBV20-1
len: 17
CDR3aa: CSASDLFGLAGHNEQFF
CDR3nt: TGCAGTGCTAGTGATTTATTTGGACTAGCGGGGCACAATGAGCAGTTCTTC